The next 16 T cell receptor beta chains were all read from a single sample in a study of beta chain features in type 1 diabetes. The study reverse transcribed the entire isolated RNA, so it sequenced expressed TCRB transcripts. The repertoire was sequenced with immunoSEQ multiplex PCR; TCRdb's copy has only in-frame clones and lacks some. The sample includes 300,000 or so clones, around 7.6% of them seen just once. The sample taken for sequencing was central memory CD4+ T cells from blood. These TCRs come from a woman under 30 in good health.

The chain employs TRBV6-1 and TRBJ2-3, with 7 bases lining up with TRBD1. The CDR3 sequence is 14 residues long. CDR1 is MNHNS, CDR2 SASEGT, per germline. V lost 5 bases to trimming and J lost 2 bases; unmatched junction nucleotides: 4. The CDR3 reads CASSLTGDTDTQYF. The CDR3 region has the DNA TGTGCCAGCAGTCTCACAGGGGACACAGATACGCAGTATTTT.

This clone was counted ten times or more. The chain links TRBV5-4 to TRBJ2-5; 7 nucleotides agree with TRBD1. V was clipped by 6 bases and J by 1 base; unmatched bases: 6. The CDR3 is made up of 14 amino acids. Germline V gene lookup returns CDR1 SGHNT and CDR2 YYREEE (reference sequence). This CDR3 reads CASNRQGLQETQYF. The CDR3 DNA reads as TGTGCCAGCAACCGACAGGGCCTCCAAGAGACCCAGTACTTC.

This clone was counted a few times. The chain couples TRBV28 to TRBJ2-1; 12 nucleotides match TRBD2. The germline V gene has CDR1 MDHEN and CDR2 SYDVKM. Unmatched junction bases numbered 5, after V lost 10 bases and J lost 4 bases. CDR3 length equals 14 residues. CDR3 coding DNA: TGTGCCACCTCAGGACTAGCGGGATACAATGAGCAGTTCTTC. Translating it yields CATSGLAGYNEQFF.

This clone has more than one count but fewer than ten. This chain connects TRBV28 to TRBJ2-1; 7 bases map to TRBD2. The junction had 7 bases not matched to a gene; V was cut back by 8 bases and J by 0 bases. This CDR3 has 15 residues. Germline V gene sequence: CDR1 MDHEN, CDR2 SYDVKM. In DNA, the CDR3 is TGTGCCAGCCAACGAGCTAGCGGCTCCTACAATGAGCAGTTCTTC. Its protein product is CASQRASGSYNEQFF.

This clone was recorded a few times. The chain has TRBV14 and TRBJ2-7; 10 positions agree with TRBD1. Germline trimming cut 4 bases from V and 8 bases from J; bases unmatched to any gene: 8. Per the germline V gene, CDR1 is SGHDN and CDR2 is FVKESK. The CDR3 contains 14 residues. The CDR3 loop reads CASSRRTGGEKQYF. CDR3 coding DNA: TGTGCCAGCAGCCGCAGGACAGGGGGAGAGAAGCAGTACTTC.

V usage is TRBV7-6 and J usage is TRBJ2-7; 8 nucleotides line up with TRBD1. This CDR3 region has 15 residues. Trimming removed 5 bases from V and 0 bases from J; junction bases left unmatched: 6. Germline CDR1 and CDR2: SGHVS and FNYEAQ. Here the CDR3 reads CASSQPGQDSYEQYF. In nucleotides, the CDR3 is TGTGCCAGCAGCCAACCGGGACAGGACTCCTACGAGCAGTACTTC.

This clone was counted between two and nine times. This rearrangement joins TRBV5-6 to TRBJ1-3, with D tentatively TRBD1 (5 bases). Trimming removed 0 bases from V and 6 bases from J, with 7 bases in between. The CDR3 spans 13 residues. Germline CDR1 and CDR2: SGHDT and YYEEEE. The chain's CDR3 is CASSLDRSNTIYF. For the CDR3, the DNA is TGTGCCAGCAGCTTGGACAGGTCAAACACCATATATTTT.

The J gene is TRBJ1-1, the V gene TRBV5-6; a possible D gene is TRBD1 (5 bases). V was clipped by 0 bases and J by 2 bases, with 11 bases between them. The CDR3 loop spans 15 amino acids. In germline, CDR1 is SGHDT, CDR2 YYEEEE. The CDR3 is CASSLGGAGNTEAFF. As DNA, the CDR3 is TGTGCCAGCAGCTTGGGTGGGGCGGGTAACACTGAAGCTTTCTTT.

The CDR3 here is CASSLPGFTDTQYF. The CDR3, as DNA: TGTGCCAGCAGCTTACCGGGGTTCACAGATACGCAGTATTTT. The V call is TRBV5-6, the J call TRBJ2-3; a possible D gene is TRBD2 (5 bases). Germline assignment: CDR1 SGHDT and CDR2 YYEEEE. V was pared by 2 bases and J by 2 bases, with 9 bases between. The CDR3 consists of 14 residues. The full variable domain, completed using reference TRBV5-6 and TRBJ2-3, is DAGVTQSPTHLIKTRGQQVTLRCSPKSGHDTVSWYQQALGQGPQFIFQYYEEEERQRGNFPDRFSGHQFPNYSSELNVNALLLGDSALYLCASSLPGFTDTQYFGPGTRLTVL.

The chain uses TRBV4-1 and TRBJ2-3; D not certain. Germline V gives CDR1 MGHRA, CDR2 YSYEKL. Between the trimmed V and J ends, which lost 3 bases and 0 bases, there was a span of 7 bases. This CDR3 is 14 amino acids long. CDR3 region: CASSQSMSTDTQYF. DNA for the CDR3: TGCGCCAGCAGCCAGAGCATGAGCACAGATACGCAGTATTTT.

The rearrangement uses TRBV9 and TRBJ2-5, with TRBD2 matching 10 bases. CDR3 length: 15 residues. Germline V gene lookup returns CDR1 SGDLS and CDR2 YYNGEE. Losses at the gene ends were 0 bases for V and 6 bases for J; bases not matched to a gene: 5. CDR3 nucleotides: TGTGCCAGCAGCGTAGGACCAGCGGGAGGGCAGACCCAGTACTTC. This translates into CASSVGPAGGQTQYF.

This clone was observed a few times. The J gene is TRBJ2-3, the V gene TRBV11-2; D is ambiguous. Looked up from germline, CDR1 is SGHAT and CDR2 is FQNNGV. This CDR3 region has 11 residues. Trimming pared 4 bases from V and 5 bases from J, leaving 4 bases between. Here the CDR3 reads CASSSGDTQYF. CDR3 DNA sequence: TGTGCCAGCAGCTCAGGAGATACGCAGTATTTT.

This clone showed up just a few times. The rearrangement uses TRBV28 and TRBJ2-5; no definite D call. Trimming cost V 5 bases and J 2 bases, with 6 bases left between them. This CDR3 comprises 12 residues. The germline V gene has CDR1 MDHEN and CDR2 SYDVKM. CDR3 in amino acids: CASSVGQETQYF. In DNA form, the CDR3 reads TGTGCCAGCAGTGTAGGGCAAGAGACCCAGTACTTC.

This clone appeared many times. This chain connects TRBV6-5 to TRBJ2-7; D gene unclear. V was clipped by 6 bases and J by 3 bases, with 9 bases between them. Germline V CDR1 and CDR2: MNHEY, SVGAGI. CDR3 length: 12 residues. The CDR3 region is CASRSGDYEQYF. DNA for the CDR3: TGTGCCAGCAGATCAGGAGACTACGAGCAGTACTTC.

This clone occurred many times. The DNA for the CDR3 is TGTGCCATAGCAGGGACCGGGGCCAACGTCCTGACTTTC. It translates to CAIAGTGANVLTF. The genes are TRBV10-3 and TRBJ2-6; D may correspond to TRBD1 or TRBD2 (5 bases each). The CDR3 spans 13 residues. The ends were cut back, 9 bases at V and 4 bases at J, with 10 bases in the middle. Germline loops: CDR1 ENHRY, CDR2 SYGVKD.

The chain links TRBV4-1 to TRBJ2-6, with D maybe TRBD1 (7 bases). The V and J ends lost 4 bases and 0 bases respectively, with 10 bases between them. Germline assignment: CDR1 MGHRA and CDR2 YSYEKL. The CDR3 contains 16 residues. CDR3 coding DNA: TGCGCCAGCAGCCCCCAGGGGGGCTCTGGGGCCAACGTCCTGACTTTC. Translation: CASSPQGGSGANVLTF.